One TCR beta chain is described in this entry. The data are from a study of blood T cell repertoires in COVID-19. Study information: Sites across the United States, Italy and Spain contributed samples from acute and convalescent COVID-19. The cDNA or gDNA used as material had been derived from T cells, B-cell-depleted T cells, or PBMCs.

Germline assignment: CDR1 ENHRY and CDR2 SYGVKD. The CDR3 is made up of 13 amino acids. Germline trimming cut 7 bases from V and 3 bases from J; bases unmatched to any gene: 6. In the study's own analysis: Reference gene primer amplification yielded estimated nucleated cell counts. Some clones are missing from TCRdb's copy, which holds only in-frame ones; the method was immunoSEQ multiplex PCR. The DNA gave D and trimming, while V, J and clone size come from that table. Here the sample spans around 170,000 clones, over 70% being singletons. This chain connects TRBV10-3 to TRBJ2-7; 7 bases match TRBD1. Sequencing was performed on peripheral blood. The receptor's source is a woman in her fifties or sixties with acute or convalescent COVID-19. CDR3: CAINGRDSYEQYF. CDR3 bases: TGTGCCATCAATGGCCGGGACAGCTACGAGCAGTACTTC.